The entry below describes one T cell receptor beta chain. Its antigen remains unidentified. Base qualities are not provided; no much larger clone lies one nucleotide away. The CDR3 runs 17 residues from the cysteine to the phenylalanine. CDR3 DNA is the only sequence kept; it has 51 bases, read in frame from the first base. V loses 3 bases of germline sequence and J loses 0 bases, and the interval between the two ends is 18 bases. The germline V gene (reference sequence) specifies DFQATT as CDR1 and SNEGSKA as CDR2. The data were taken from a study of T-cell memory formation after mild COVID-19 (dated by TCRdb to the early 2020s). For context, the study as a whole: Most TCR sequence clusters were specific to one of the two donors. The cohort was made up of two young adult volunteers, one female and one male, who were previously healthy. T-cell clones expanding and contracting after mild COVID-19 in a couple of donors were tracked by longitudinal TCRalpha and TCRbeta repertoire sequencing.

Ficoll-Paque density gradient centrifugation was the method used to isolate PBMCs. TCRdb names Illumina NovaSeq 6000 as the instrument used. TCRalpha and TCRbeta cDNA libraries were constructed by 5'RACE with constant-segment primers, with sample barcodes and unique molecular identifiers being introduced. RNA was extracted from every sample with Trizol reagent. Amplification of the libraries took two PCR steps, and the second step added a second sample barcode plus Illumina TruSeq adapters. The libraries were sequenced on an Illumina NovaSeq using 2 x 150 bp paired-end reads. The authors' analysis ran thus. Demultiplexing of reads and collapsing into UMI-guided consensus sequences were performed with migec v1.2.7. Using mixcr v2.1.11, UMI consensuses were aligned to TRA and TRB V and J templates and then assembled into clonotypes. A clonotype was counted as expanded or contracted only when both edgeR and NoisET called the clonotype significant, with the noise models trained on biological replicates. For edgeR calls, the cutoffs were a false discovery rate-adjusted p below 0.01 and a log2 fold-change threshold of 1. As an exploratory analysis of dynamics, max-normalized trajectories of the 1000 most abundant clonotypes were examined with PCA combined with hierarchical clustering. Separately sequenced CD4+ and CD8+ repertoires were used to assign the CD4 or CD8 phenotype of responding clones. TCRdb took the public reads, trimmed them with fastp at Q25, ran MiXCR for clone calling and kept in-frame beta chains. Rows merge per CDR3 protein into single entries with the most common DNA and genes. The V and J calls, along with clone size, are taken from TCRdb and not from the paper's own processing. In this sample the table shows 200,000 to 250,000 distinct CDR3 sequences, 15% to 19% of which occur a single time. Under 2.5% of the sample is taken by the ten largest.

Results the study describes overall, beyond this receptor: The study included only a couple of mild cases, and larger cohorts that include severe cases with pre-infection samples were judged to be necessary. From day 15 to 85, contracting clones showed balanced CD4/CD8 phenotypes, whereas a second wave of clones that expanded from day 15 to 37 leaned towards CD4+. SARS-CoV-2 specificity of the second-wave clones peaking on day 37 was not confirmed. Contracting CD4+ clones were found mainly in CM and EM memory subsets, while CD8+ clones were enriched in EMRA. Some responding clones were found in pre-infection memory, which suggests that pre-existing cross-reactive memory T cells took part in the SARS-CoV-2 response.

The receptor's source is an adult woman who had mild COVID-19 (a few samples of this study predate the infection). The sample titles of this study are shuffled in the database, so cell type and time point are left out; the donor was told from shared clones. The V and J genes are TRBV20-1 and TRBJ1-5; the D gene is possibly TRBD1, with 5 bases matching. What was sequenced was PBMCs or a T cell subset sorted from them (not recorded which). The CDR3 reads as follows: CSASMWLWGDSNQPQHF. The DNA reads as follows: TGCAGTGCTAGCATGTGGCTGTGGGGGGATAGCAATCAGCCCCAGCATTTT.